What follows are 19 T cell receptor beta chains derived from one specimen sequenced in a study of CD8+CD57+ T cells in acquired aplastic anemia. For CDR3 and TCR beta VDJ profiling, genomic DNA was the template used. TCRdb independently ran MiXCR on the reads; one entry per CDR3 protein. The sample consists of fewer than 250,000 distinct CDR3 sequences, about 44% of them appearing once. Patients chosen for sequencing had CD8+CD57+ cells that had expanded, as shown by flow cytometry. Sequenced input: sorted CD4+, CD8+, or CD8+CD57+ T cells (not recorded which) from PBMCs. These receptor sequences come from a human donor with aplastic anemia.

The chain is built from TRBV5-1 and TRBJ2-3; perhaps TRBD2 as D (5 bases). CDR3 length: 14 amino acids. V was cut by 1 base and J by 2 bases, with 8 bases left in between. Looked up from germline, CDR1 is SGHRS and CDR2 is YFSETQ. The CDR3 reads CASSLPDSTDTQYF. The CDR3 DNA follows: TGCGCCAGCAGCTTGCCGGACTCCACAGATACGCAGTATTTT.

This chain connects TRBV29-1 to TRBJ2-7, with TRBD2 matching over 8 bases. V was clipped by 2 bases and J by 2 bases; unmatched bases: 8. The CDR3 has 15 residues. In germline, CDR1 is SQVTM, CDR2 ANQGSEA. CDR3 nucleotides: TGCAGCGTTGAATTTTGGGCGGGAGGCACCTACGAGCAGTACTTC. Translating gives CSVEFWAGGTYEQYF.

Remarks on this clonotype: This is likely a read error, given that the CDR3 carries no conserved phenylalanine or tryptophan at its end. The V call is TRBV7-2, the J call TRBJ2-7; D perhaps matches TRBD2 (5 bases). Germline V gives CDR1 SGHTA, CDR2 FQGNSA. V lost 1 base to trimming and J lost 7 bases, with 11 bases between them. This CDR3 has 13 residues. This CDR3 is CASSLERYNEQYL. Written as DNA, the CDR3 is TGTGCCAGCAGCTTAGAGCGGTACAATGAGCAGTACCTC.

In its sample, this clonotype was seen many times. The chain links TRBV29-1 to TRBJ2-7, with 10 bases identical to TRBD1. The CDR3 covers 15 residues. Germline assignment: CDR1 SQVTM and CDR2 ANQGSEA. V lost 4 bases, J lost 3 bases, and 9 bases stayed unmatched. Here the CDR3 DNA reads TGCAGCGTTGGGGGGCGGGGACAGGGGCTCTACGAGCAGTACTTC. The encoded protein is CSVGGRGQGLYEQYF.

The rearrangement links TRBV4-1 to TRBJ1-5; D call uncertain. The CDR3 contains 14 residues. Per the germline V gene, CDR1 is MGHRA and CDR2 is YSYEKL. V was cut by 0 bases and J by 4 bases, with 7 bases left in between. CDR3 nucleotide sequence: TGCGCCAGCAGCCAAGAAAGGACTAATCAGCCCCAGCATTTT. Protein: CASSQERTNQPQHF.

The chain combines TRBV7-9 with TRBJ1-1, with a weak D call TRBD1 (6 bases). CDR3 length: 16 residues. Germline CDR1 reads SEHNR; CDR2 reads FQNEAQ (reference sequence). V was trimmed by 3 bases and J by 11 bases, leaving 25 bases between them. The DNA for the CDR3 is TGTGCCAGCAGCTTCAGTCAGGGGCTGGATATCGTTCTGGCTTTCTTT. This encodes CASSFSQGLDIVLAFF.

The genes are TRBV2 and TRBJ2-7; D may match TRBD1 or TRBD2 (6 bases each). V lost 6 bases, J lost 0 bases, and 15 bases lay in between. The CDR3 is 15 residues long. Germline values: CDR1 SNHLY, CDR2 FYNNEI. The CDR3 DNA is TGTGCCAGCAGCGTAGGGGGGACCGGCTCCTACGAGCAGTACTTC. It translates to CASSVGGTGSYEQYF.

The genes are TRBV29-1 and TRBJ1-5, with no clear D. CDR1 is SQVTM and CDR2 is ANQGSEA in the germline V gene. The CDR3 loop spans 15 amino acids. With 6 bases removed from V and 4 bases from J, the gap between germline ends came to 19 bases. The CDR3 nucleotides read TGCAGCGTCGCGGACGGAGTTTTGGGTAATCAGCCCCAGCATTTT. Protein sequence: CSVADGVLGNQPQHF. The full variable domain, completed using reference TRBV29-1 and TRBJ1-5, is SAVISQKPSRDICQRGTSLTIQCQVDSQVTMMFWYRQQPGQSLTLIATANQGSEATYESGFVIDKFPISRPNLTFSTLTVSNMSPEDSSIYLCSVADGVLGNQPQHFGDGTRLSIL.

Notes on this clonotype: Germline is not matched at one junction end, which may reflect a read error. The genes are TRBV20-1 and TRBJ2-2; unclear D gene. Germline CDR1 and CDR2: DFQATT and SNEGSKA (reference sequence). The CDR3 sequence is 12 residues long. The chain's CDR3 is CSARRTTEELFF. The CDR3 nucleotides are TGCAGTGCTAGGCGAACAACCGAGGAGCTGTTTTTT.

The V gene is TRBV10-3, the J gene TRBJ1-5; 7 positions match TRBD1. The CDR3 spans 15 residues. The trim removed 4 bases at V and 1 base at J, leaving 4 bases unmatched. Germline loops: CDR1 ENHRY, CDR2 SYGVKD. This CDR3 reads CAISGLGQSNQPQHF. Here the CDR3 DNA reads TGTGCCATCAGTGGATTGGGACAGAGCAATCAGCCCCAGCATTTT.

This clonotype was detected many times. The rearrangement joins TRBV7-8 to TRBJ2-5; D ambiguous. Germline CDR1 SGHVS, CDR2 FQNEAQ. V was clipped by 5 bases and J by 7 bases, with 8 bases between them. The CDR3 length is 11 residues. The CDR3 DNA is TGTGCCAGCAGCGCGTCGGCGACCCAGTACTTC. Amino acids: CASSASATQYF. Variable domain in full (rest from reference TRBV7-8 and TRBJ2-5): GAGVSQSPRYKVAKRGQDVALRCDPISGHVSLFWYQQALGQGPEFLTYFQNEAQLDKSGLPSDRFFAERPEGSVSTLKIQRTQQEDSAVYLCASSASATQYFGPGTRLLVL.

V usage is TRBV20-1 and J usage is TRBJ2-1; D perhaps matches TRBD2 (6 bases). Trimming left V 3 bases short and J 15 bases short, with 24 bases between. Germline lookup yields CDR1 DFQATT and CDR2 SNEGSKA (reference sequence). The CDR3 extends over 14 amino acids. CDR3 coding DNA: TGCAGTGCTAGTTCGAGCGGACTATACAATGGGCTGTTCTTC. Translated: CSASSSGLYNGLFF.

The chain couples TRBV5-1 to TRBJ1-1; D call uncertain. Trimming shortened V by 0 bases and J by 1 base, and 7 bases separated the two germline ends. Germline V gene lookup returns CDR1 SGHRS and CDR2 YFSETQ. There are 14 residues in the CDR3. CDR3: CASSLDGQNTEAFF. CDR3 DNA: TGCGCCAGCAGCTTGGATGGGCAGAACACTGAAGCTTTCTTT.

CDR3: CATSDPSGTSGAQETQYF. The CDR3 region has the DNA TGTGCCACCAGTGACCCGTCCGGGACTAGCGGGGCCCAAGAGACCCAGTACTTC. The chain employs TRBV24-1 and TRBJ2-5; TRBD2 matches 13 bases. Germline-derived CDR1 and CDR2 are KGHDR and SFDVKD. Germline trimming cut 4 bases from V and 1 base from J; bases unmatched to any gene: 8. This CDR3 has 18 residues.

The V and J genes are TRBV7-3 and TRBJ2-7, with D possibly matching TRBD1 (5 bases). The CDR3 is 12 amino acids. Trimming shortened V by 0 bases and J by 7 bases, and 7 bases separated the two germline ends. Germline CDR1 is SGHTA and CDR2 is FQGTGA. The CDR3 DNA is TGTGCCAGCAGCTTAACGGGGCAAGAGCAGTACTTC. Protein product: CASSLTGQEQYF.

There are many counts of this clonotype. The chain has TRBV4-3 and TRBJ1-3, with a tentative D call TRBD1 (6 bases). The germline gives CDR1 LGHNA, CDR2 YSLEER. The CDR3 runs 15 residues. Trimming removed 1 base from V and 4 bases from J, with 11 bases in between. CDR3 sequence (DNA): TGCGCCAGCAGCCAAGGGGCAGGGGTCGGAAACACCATATATTTT. This sequence encodes CASSQGAGVGNTIYF.

About this clonotype: A read error may account for a junction end that differs from germline. This chain uses TRBV12-3 or TRBV12-4 with TRBJ2-1; 10 bases align to TRBD2. The CDR3 runs 14 residues. The CDR3 here is CASSLAGAYSEQFF. Written as DNA, the CDR3 is TGTGCCAGCAGTCTAGCGGGGGCTTACAGTGAGCAGTTCTTC.

This clonotype was observed at least ten times. V gene TRBV24-1 combines with J gene TRBJ2-7; D unclear. The CDR3 loop spans 16 amino acids. Between the trimmed V and J ends, which lost 3 bases and 6 bases, there was a span of 20 bases. Per germline, CDR1 KGHDR and CDR2 SFDVKD. The CDR3 DNA follows: TGTGCCACCAGTGATGGGGTTGCTGGCCCCCATTCCGAGCAGTACTTC. This sequence encodes CATSDGVAGPHSEQYF.

In this sample, this clonotype turned up many times. The chain links TRBV20-1 to TRBJ2-5; 8 bases fit TRBD2. Per the germline V gene, CDR1 is DFQATT and CDR2 is SNEGSKA (reference sequence). V shed 5 bases and J 4 bases; nucleotides not matched to a gene: 12. The CDR3 has 15 residues. The CDR3 bases are TGCAGTGCTGTGGGGACTAGTACGTCCCCAGAGACCCAGTACTTC. Amino acids: CSAVGTSTSPETQYF.